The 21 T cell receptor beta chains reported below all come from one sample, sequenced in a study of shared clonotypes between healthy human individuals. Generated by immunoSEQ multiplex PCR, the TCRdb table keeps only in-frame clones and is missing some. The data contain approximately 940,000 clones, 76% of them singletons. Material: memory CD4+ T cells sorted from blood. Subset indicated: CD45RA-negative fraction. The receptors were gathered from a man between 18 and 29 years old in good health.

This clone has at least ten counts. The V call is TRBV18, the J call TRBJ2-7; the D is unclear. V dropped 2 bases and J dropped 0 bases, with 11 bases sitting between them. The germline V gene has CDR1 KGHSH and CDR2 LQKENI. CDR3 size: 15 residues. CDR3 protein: CASSPGLDHSYEQYF. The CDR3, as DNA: TGTGCCAGCTCACCAGGGCTTGATCACTCCTACGAGCAGTACTTC.

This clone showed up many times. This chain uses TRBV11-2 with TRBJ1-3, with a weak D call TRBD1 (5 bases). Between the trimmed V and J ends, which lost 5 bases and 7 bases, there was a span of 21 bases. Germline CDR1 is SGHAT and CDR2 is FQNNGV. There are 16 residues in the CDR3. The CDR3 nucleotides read TGTGCCAGCAGCCCCGGGACGGGGTTAGGGCGGAACACCATATATTTT. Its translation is CASSPGTGLGRNTIYF.

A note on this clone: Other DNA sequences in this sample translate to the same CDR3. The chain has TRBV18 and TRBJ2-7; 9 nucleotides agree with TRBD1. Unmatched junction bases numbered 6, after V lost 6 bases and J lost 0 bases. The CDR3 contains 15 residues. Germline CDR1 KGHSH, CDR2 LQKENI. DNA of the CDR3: TGTGCCAGCTCGCCCGGGACAGGGAGCTCCTACGAGCAGTACTTC. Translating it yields CASSPGTGSSYEQYF.

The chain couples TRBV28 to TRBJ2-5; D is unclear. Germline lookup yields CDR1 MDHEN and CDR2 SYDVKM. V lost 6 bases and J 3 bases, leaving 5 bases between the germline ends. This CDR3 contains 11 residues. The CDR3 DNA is TGTGCCAGCAGGACGGAAGAGACCCAGTACTTC. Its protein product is CASRTEETQYF.

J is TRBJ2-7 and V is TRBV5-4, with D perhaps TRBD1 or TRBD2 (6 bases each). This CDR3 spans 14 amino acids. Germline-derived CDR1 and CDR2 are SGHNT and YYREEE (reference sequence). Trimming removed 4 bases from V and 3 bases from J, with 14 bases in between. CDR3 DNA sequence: TGTGCCAGCAGCGGGGGGCCGGGACTCTACGAGCAGTACTTC. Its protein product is CASSGGPGLYEQYF.

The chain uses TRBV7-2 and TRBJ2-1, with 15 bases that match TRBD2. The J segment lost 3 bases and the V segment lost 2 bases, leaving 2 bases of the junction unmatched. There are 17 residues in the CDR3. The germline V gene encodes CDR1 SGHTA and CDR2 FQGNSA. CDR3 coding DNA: TGTGCCAGCAGCTTACCGGGACTAGCGGGGGGCTACAATGAGCAGTTCTTC. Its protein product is CASSLPGLAGGYNEQFF.

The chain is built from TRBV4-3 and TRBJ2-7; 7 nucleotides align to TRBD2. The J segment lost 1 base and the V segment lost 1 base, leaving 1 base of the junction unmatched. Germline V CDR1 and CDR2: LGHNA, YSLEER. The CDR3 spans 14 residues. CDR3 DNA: TGCGCCAGCAGCCAAGCGGGGGGTTCCTACGAGCAGTACTTC. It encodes CASSQAGGSYEQYF.

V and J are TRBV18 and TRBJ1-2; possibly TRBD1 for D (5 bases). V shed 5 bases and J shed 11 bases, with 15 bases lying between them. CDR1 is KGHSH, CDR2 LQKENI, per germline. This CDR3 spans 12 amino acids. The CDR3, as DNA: TGTGCCAGCTCATCCCGGGACGGCTATTACACCTTC. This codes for CASSSRDGYYTF. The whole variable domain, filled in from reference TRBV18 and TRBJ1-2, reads NAGVMQNPRHLVRRRGQEARLRCSPMKGHSHVYWYRQLPEEGLKFMVYLQKENIIDESGMPKERFSAEFPKEGPSILRIQQVVRGDSAAYFCASSSRDGYYTFGSGTRLTVV.

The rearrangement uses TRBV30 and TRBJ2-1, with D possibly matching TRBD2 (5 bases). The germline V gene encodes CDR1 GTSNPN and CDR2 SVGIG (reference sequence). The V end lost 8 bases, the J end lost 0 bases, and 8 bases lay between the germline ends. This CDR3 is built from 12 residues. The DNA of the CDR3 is TGTGCCATAGGGAGCTCCTACAATGAGCAGTTCTTC. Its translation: CAIGSSYNEQFF.

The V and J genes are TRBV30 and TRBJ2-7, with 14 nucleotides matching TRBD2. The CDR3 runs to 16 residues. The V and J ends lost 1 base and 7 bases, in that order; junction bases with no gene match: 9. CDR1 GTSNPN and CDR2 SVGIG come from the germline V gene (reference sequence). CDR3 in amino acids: CAWSAASGTSGREQYF. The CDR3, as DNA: TGTGCCTGGAGTGCAGCATCCGGGACTAGCGGGAGAGAGCAGTACTTC.

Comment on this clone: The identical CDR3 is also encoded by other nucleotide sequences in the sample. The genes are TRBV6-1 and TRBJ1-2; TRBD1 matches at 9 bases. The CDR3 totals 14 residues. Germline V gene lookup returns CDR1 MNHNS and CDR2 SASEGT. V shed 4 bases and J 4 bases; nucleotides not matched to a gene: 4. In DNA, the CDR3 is TGTGCCAGCAGTGCCGGGACAGGGATCTATGGCTACACCTTC. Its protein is CASSAGTGIYGYTF.

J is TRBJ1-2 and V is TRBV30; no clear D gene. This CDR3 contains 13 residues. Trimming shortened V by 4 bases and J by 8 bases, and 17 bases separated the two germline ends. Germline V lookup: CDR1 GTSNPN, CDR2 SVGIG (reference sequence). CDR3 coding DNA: TGTGCCTGGATTAAAGCTTCTATCCGGGGCTACACCTTC. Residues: CAWIKASIRGYTF.

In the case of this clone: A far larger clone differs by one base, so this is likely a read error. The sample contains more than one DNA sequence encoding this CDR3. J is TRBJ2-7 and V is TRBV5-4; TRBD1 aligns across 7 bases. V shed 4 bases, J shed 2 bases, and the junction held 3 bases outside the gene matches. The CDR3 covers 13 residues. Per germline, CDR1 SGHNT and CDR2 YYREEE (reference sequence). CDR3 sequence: CASSRTGTYEQYF. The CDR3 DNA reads TGTGCCAGCAGCCGGACAGGTACCTACGAGCAGTACTTC. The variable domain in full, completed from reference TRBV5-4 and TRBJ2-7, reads ETGVTQSPTHLIKTRGQQVTLRCSSQSGHNTVSWYQQALGQGPQFIFQYYREEENGRGNFPPRFSGLQFPNYSSELNVNALELDDSALYLCASSRTGTYEQYFGPGTRLTVT.

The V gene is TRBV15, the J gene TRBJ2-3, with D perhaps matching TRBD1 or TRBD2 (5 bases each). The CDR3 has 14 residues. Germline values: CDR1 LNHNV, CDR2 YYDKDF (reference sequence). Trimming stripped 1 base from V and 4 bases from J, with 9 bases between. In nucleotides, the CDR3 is TGTGCCACCAGCAGAGGGGGGAGTGCAGATACGCAGTATTTT. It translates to CATSRGGSADTQYF.

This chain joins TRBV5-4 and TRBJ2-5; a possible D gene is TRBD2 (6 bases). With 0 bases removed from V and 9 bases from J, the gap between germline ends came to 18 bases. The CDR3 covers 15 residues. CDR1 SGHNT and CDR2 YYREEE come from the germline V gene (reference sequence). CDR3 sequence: CASSLEAKGREPQYF. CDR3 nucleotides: TGTGCCAGCAGCTTGGAAGCGAAAGGGCGGGAACCCCAGTACTTC.

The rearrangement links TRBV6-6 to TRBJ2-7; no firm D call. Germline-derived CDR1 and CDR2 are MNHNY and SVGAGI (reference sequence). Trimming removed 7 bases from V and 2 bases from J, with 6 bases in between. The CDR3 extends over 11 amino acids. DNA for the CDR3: TGTGCCAGCACCCAGACCTACGAGCAGTACTTC. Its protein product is CASTQTYEQYF.

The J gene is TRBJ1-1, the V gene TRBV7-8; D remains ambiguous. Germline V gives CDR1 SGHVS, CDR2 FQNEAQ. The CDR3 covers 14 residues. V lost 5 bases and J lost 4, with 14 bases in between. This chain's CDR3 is CASSHFSESTEAFF. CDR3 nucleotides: TGTGCCAGCAGCCACTTCAGTGAGAGCACTGAAGCTTTCTTT.

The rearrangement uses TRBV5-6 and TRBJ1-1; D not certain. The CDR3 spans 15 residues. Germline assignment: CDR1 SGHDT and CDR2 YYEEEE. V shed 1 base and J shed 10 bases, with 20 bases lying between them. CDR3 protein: CASSLKGAARTRAFF. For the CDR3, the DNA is TGTGCCAGCAGCTTGAAAGGAGCCGCCAGAACTAGAGCTTTCTTT.

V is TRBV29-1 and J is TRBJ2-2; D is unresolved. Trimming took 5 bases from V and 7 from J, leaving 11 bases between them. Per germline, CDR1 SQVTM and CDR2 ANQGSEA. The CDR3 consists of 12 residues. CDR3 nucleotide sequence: TGCAGCGTTCATGGAACCGTCGGGGAGCTGTTTTTT. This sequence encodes CSVHGTVGELFF.

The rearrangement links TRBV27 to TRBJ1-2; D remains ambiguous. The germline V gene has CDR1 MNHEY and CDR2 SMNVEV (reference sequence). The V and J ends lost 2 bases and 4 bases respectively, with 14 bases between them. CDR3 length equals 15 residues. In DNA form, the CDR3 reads TGTGCCAGCAGTTTAACCCGGGGATGGACCTATGGCTACACCTTC. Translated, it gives CASSLTRGWTYGYTF.

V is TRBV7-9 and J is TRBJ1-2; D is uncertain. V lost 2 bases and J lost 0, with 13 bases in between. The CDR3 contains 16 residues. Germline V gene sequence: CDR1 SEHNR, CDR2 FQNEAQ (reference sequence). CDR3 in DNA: TGTGCCAGCAGCTTATTGGCAGGACGGACTAACTATGGCTACACCTTC. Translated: CASSLLAGRTNYGYTF. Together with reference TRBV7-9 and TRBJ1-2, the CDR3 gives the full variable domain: DTGVSQNPRHKITKRGQNVTFRCDPISEHNRLYWYRQTLGQGPEFLTYFQNEAQLEKSRLLSDRFSAERPKGSFSTLEIQRTEQGDSAMYLCASSLLAGRTNYGYTFGSGTRLTVV.